This is a list of T cell receptor beta chains from one sample in a study of blood T cell repertoires in COVID-19. Some clones are missing from TCRdb's copy, which holds only in-frame ones; the method was immunoSEQ multiplex PCR. The table includes 360,000 or so clones, almost 90% detected once. Sequencing input: peripheral blood. The source is a man younger than 35 with active or convalescent COVID-19. The CDR3 runs from the conserved cysteine through the conserved F or W. A D gene is named only where the DNA matches it firmly. Expanded clones are given a class, and other clones once, few, many or no size at all.

clone size: .; J gene: TRBJ2-2; V gene: TRBV5-1; D gene: TRBD2; CDR3 length: 16; CDR3 DNA: TGCGCCAGCAGCACCCCTAGCGGGGGGAATACCGGGGAGCTGTTTTTT; CDR3 protein: CASSTPSGGNTGELFF
clone size: .; J gene: TRBJ2-1; V gene: TRBV7-9; D gene: TRBD1; CDR3 length: 14; CDR3 DNA: TGTGCCAGCAGCAACCCCGGACAGGGGAATGAGCAGTTCTTC; CDR3 protein: CASSNPGQGNEQFF
clone size: once; J gene: TRBJ2-3; V gene: TRBV5-6; D gene: TRBD1; CDR3 length: 18; CDR3 DNA: TGTGCCAGCAGCTTCGGGGTCTCCGTCCGACAGGGGCCAGATACGCAGTATTTT; CDR3 protein: CASSFGVSVRQGPDTQYF
clone size: once; J gene: TRBJ2-1; V gene: TRBV3-1/TRBV3-2; D gene: TRBD2; CDR3 length: 16; CDR3 DNA: TGTGCCAGCAGCCAAATAGCGGGGTTAACCTACAATGAGCAGTTCTTC; CDR3 protein: CASSQIAGLTYNEQFF
clone size: .; J gene: TRBJ1-2; V gene: TRBV5-1; D gene: .; CDR3 length: 13; CDR3 DNA: TGCGCCAGCAGCTTGTGGCAAAACTATGGCTACACCTTC; CDR3 protein: CASSLWQNYGYTF
clone size: few; J gene: TRBJ1-5; V gene: TRBV7-9; D gene: TRBD1; CDR3 length: 13; CDR3 DNA: TGTGCCAGCAGCCAGGAGGGGGCGAAGCCCCAGCATTTT; CDR3 protein: CASSQEGAKPQHF
clone size: .; J gene: TRBJ2-7; V gene: TRBV10-2; D gene: TRBD1; CDR3 length: 12; CDR3 DNA: TGCGCCAGCAGGGACAGGGGCTACGAGCAGTACTTC; CDR3 protein: CASRDRGYEQYF
clone size: .; J gene: TRBJ1-4; V gene: TRBV6-6; D gene: TRBD1; CDR3 length: 16; CDR3 DNA: TGTGCCAGCAGCTGGCGTCGACAGGGGACTAATGAAAAACTGTTTTTT; CDR3 protein: CASSWRRQGTNEKLFF
clone size: .; J gene: TRBJ1-2; V gene: TRBV11-1; D gene: TRBD1; CDR3 length: 14; CDR3 DNA: TGTGCCAGCAGCCTGGGACAGCGGTACTATGGCTACACCTTC; CDR3 protein: CASSLGQRYYGYTF
clone size: .; J gene: TRBJ2-7; V gene: TRBV6-1; D gene: .; CDR3 length: 13; CDR3 DNA: TGTGCCAGCATCCGCCCGCAGGGATACGAGCAGTACTTC; CDR3 protein: CASIRPQGYEQYF
clone size: .; J gene: TRBJ1-4; V gene: TRBV5-6; D gene: .; CDR3 length: 16; CDR3 DNA: TGTGCCAGCAGCACGTGGCAGGGTTGGGAAAATGAAAAACTGTTTTTT; CDR3 protein: CASSTWQGWENEKLFF
clone size: few; J gene: TRBJ2-2; V gene: TRBV7-9; D gene: TRBD2; CDR3 length: 18; CDR3 DNA: TGTGCCAGCAGTTCCTCCCGTCGTACTAGCGGGTACACCGGGGAGCTGTTTTTT; CDR3 protein: CASSSSRRTSGYTGELFF
clone size: once; J gene: TRBJ1-1; V gene: TRBV4-3; D gene: TRBD1; CDR3 length: 15; CDR3 DNA: TGCGCCAGCAGCCAAGATGGACAGGGGGGCACTGAAGCTTTCTTT; CDR3 protein: CASSQDGQGGTEAFF
clone size: once; J gene: TRBJ1-5; V gene: TRBV10-2; D gene: .; CDR3 length: 15; CDR3 DNA: TGCGCCAGCAGTGAAGGTTCTGGAGGCAATCAGCCCCAGCATTTT; CDR3 protein: CASSEGSGGNQPQHF
clone size: .; J gene: TRBJ2-3; V gene: TRBV28; D gene: .; CDR3 length: 13; CDR3 DNA: TGTGCCAGCAGTTCGACAGATACAGATACGCAGTATTTT; CDR3 protein: CASSSTDTDTQYF
clone size: .; J gene: TRBJ2-3; V gene: TRBV5-1; D gene: TRBD2; CDR3 length: 15; CDR3 DNA: TGCGCCAGCAGCTTGAGCGGGGGGGGCCCAGATACGCAGTATTTT; CDR3 protein: CASSLSGGGPDTQYF
clone size: once; J gene: TRBJ1-1; V gene: TRBV18; D gene: TRBD1; CDR3 length: 12; CDR3 DNA: TGTGCCAGCTCTCTAGACAGGGGGCTGGCTTTCTTT; CDR3 protein: CASSLDRGLAFF
clone size: .; J gene: TRBJ1-1; V gene: TRBV28; D gene: .; CDR3 length: 15; CDR3 DNA: TGTGCCAGCAGTTCCCGGGAAAGGGTTAACACTGAAGCTTTCTTT; CDR3 protein: CASSSRERVNTEAFF
clone size: many; J gene: TRBJ2-3; V gene: TRBV5-8; D gene: TRBD2; CDR3 length: 16; CDR3 DNA: TGTGCCAGCAGCTACTGGCCTAGCGGGAGCACAGATACGCAGTATTTT; CDR3 protein: CASSYWPSGSTDTQYF
clone size: few; J gene: TRBJ2-4; V gene: TRBV28; D gene: .; CDR3 length: 12; CDR3 DNA: TGTGCCAGCAGTGAGGAACCCGGGATTCAGTACTTC; CDR3 protein: CASSEEPGIQYF
clone size: .; J gene: TRBJ1-3; V gene: TRBV12-3/TRBV12-4; D gene: .; CDR3 length: 13; CDR3 DNA: TGTGCCAGCACCAGTGAGTGGACAGCCACCATATATTTT; CDR3 protein: CASTSEWTATIYF
clone size: .; J gene: TRBJ1-5; V gene: TRBV7-8; D gene: .; CDR3 length: 15; CDR3 DNA: TGTGCCAGCAGCTTATACTCCAGGGGCGGACAGCCCCAGCATTTT; CDR3 protein: CASSLYSRGGQPQHF
clone size: .; J gene: TRBJ1-5; V gene: TRBV4-3; D gene: .; CDR3 length: 16; CDR3 DNA: TGCGCCAGCAGCCAAGAATACAGGGCAAGTGGTCAGCCCCAGCATTTT; CDR3 protein: CASSQEYRASGQPQHF
clone size: .; J gene: TRBJ2-3; V gene: TRBV18; D gene: .; CDR3 length: 15; CDR3 DNA: TGTGCCAGCTCACCAACAGAACTAGGCCCAGATACGCAGTATTTT; CDR3 protein: CASSPTELGPDTQYF
clone size: .; J gene: TRBJ2-5; V gene: TRBV6-5; D gene: .; CDR3 length: 15; CDR3 DNA: TGTGCCAGCAGTTACGGCGGCGGGGCCCAAGAGACCCAGTACTTC; CDR3 protein: CASSYGGGAQETQYF
clone size: once; J gene: TRBJ1-5; V gene: TRBV5-1; D gene: .; CDR3 length: 15; CDR3 DNA: TGCGCCAGCAGCTTGGATGGCACCCGAGGGCAGCCCCAGCATTTT; CDR3 protein: CASSLDGTRGQPQHF
clone size: .; J gene: TRBJ1-5; V gene: TRBV15; D gene: .; CDR3 length: 15; CDR3 DNA: TGTGCCACCAGCCGGGGTATTGGTGGCAATCAGCCCCAGCATTTT; CDR3 protein: CATSRGIGGNQPQHF
clone size: .; J gene: TRBJ1-5; V gene: TRBV28; D gene: TRBD1; CDR3 length: 15; CDR3 DNA: TGTGCCAGTCTCAAGGCAGGGGGAAACAATCAGCCCCAGCATTTT; CDR3 protein: CASLKAGGNNQPQHF
clone size: .; J gene: TRBJ1-2; V gene: TRBV6-5; D gene: .; CDR3 length: 13; CDR3 DNA: TGTGCCAGCAGTTATATCAGGGGACATGGCTACACCTTC; CDR3 protein: CASSYIRGHGYTF
clone size: .; J gene: TRBJ2-2; V gene: TRBV19; D gene: .; CDR3 length: 14; CDR3 DNA: TGTGCCAGTAATCAAAGGGGGTCCACCGGGGAGCTGTTTTTT; CDR3 protein: CASNQRGSTGELFF
clone size: .; J gene: TRBJ1-2; V gene: TRBV16; D gene: TRBD1; CDR3 length: 13; CDR3 DNA: TGTGCCAGCAGCCAAGGACAGGACTATGGCTACACCTTC; CDR3 protein: CASSQGQDYGYTF
clone size: .; J gene: TRBJ1-2; V gene: TRBV6-5; D gene: .; CDR3 length: 13; CDR3 DNA: TGTGCCAGCAGGGCTAGATTGGACTATGGCTACACCTTC; CDR3 protein: CASRARLDYGYTF
clone size: .; J gene: TRBJ2-7; V gene: TRBV3-1/TRBV3-2; D gene: TRBD2; CDR3 length: 15; CDR3 DNA: TGTGCCAGCAGCCAAGCAGTGACTAGCGACTACGAGCAGTACTTC; CDR3 protein: CASSQAVTSDYEQYF
clone size: .; J gene: TRBJ2-5; V gene: TRBV19; D gene: TRBD2; CDR3 length: 14; CDR3 DNA: TGTGCCAGTAGGACTAGCGGATTAGAGGAGACCCAGTACTTC; CDR3 protein: CASRTSGLEETQYF
clone size: .; J gene: TRBJ2-3; V gene: TRBV28; D gene: .; CDR3 length: 13; CDR3 DNA: TGTGCCAGCAGCACCCTTCGGACAGATACGCAGTATTTT; CDR3 protein: CASSTLRTDTQYF
clone size: .; J gene: TRBJ1-3; V gene: TRBV7-2; D gene: .; CDR3 length: 17; CDR3 DNA: TGTGCCAGCAGCGGGATCGGGGTTCCCCCTCTGGGAAACACCATATATTTT; CDR3 protein: CASSGIGVPPLGNTIYF
clone size: .; J gene: TRBJ1-5; V gene: TRBV2; D gene: .; CDR3 length: 14; CDR3 DNA: TGTGCCAGCAGTGAGGGGCAGGGTAGACAGCCCCAGCATTTT; CDR3 protein: CASSEGQGRQPQHF
clone size: .; J gene: TRBJ2-7; V gene: TRBV28; D gene: TRBD1; CDR3 length: 14; CDR3 DNA: TGTGCCAGCAGTGCCCCCGGGACAGGGTACGAGCAGTACTTC; CDR3 protein: CASSAPGTGYEQYF
clone size: .; J gene: TRBJ2-2; V gene: TRBV3-1/TRBV3-2; D gene: TRBD1; CDR3 length: 18; CDR3 DNA: TGTGCCAGCAGCTCTGACAGGGGTATTGGTCGTAACACCGGGGAGCTGTTTTTT; CDR3 protein: CASSSDRGIGRNTGELFF
clone size: .; J gene: TRBJ1-3; V gene: TRBV7-6; D gene: TRBD1; CDR3 length: 15; CDR3 DNA: TGTGCCAGCAGCTTAGCGGACAGGGGCGGAAACACCATATATTTT; CDR3 protein: CASSLADRGGNTIYF
clone size: .; J gene: TRBJ1-3; V gene: TRBV5-5; D gene: .; CDR3 length: 15; CDR3 DNA: TGTGCCAGCAGCCCGTACAGGGACTCTGGAAACACCATATATTTT; CDR3 protein: CASSPYRDSGNTIYF
clone size: .; J gene: TRBJ2-7; V gene: TRBV12-3/TRBV12-4; D gene: TRBD1; CDR3 length: 12; CDR3 DNA: TGTGCCAGCAGTTTCACAGGGGCCGAGCAGTACTTC; CDR3 protein: CASSFTGAEQYF
clone size: .; J gene: TRBJ1-1; V gene: TRBV18; D gene: .; CDR3 length: 15; CDR3 DNA: TGTGCCAGCTCACTTCGGGAGGGGAAGAACACTGAAGCTTTCTTT; CDR3 protein: CASSLREGKNTEAFF
clone size: .; J gene: TRBJ1-4; V gene: TRBV4-3; D gene: TRBD1; CDR3 length: 14; CDR3 DNA: TGCGCCAGCAGCGCGGGACAGAAGAATGAAAAACTGTTTTTT; CDR3 protein: CASSAGQKNEKLFF
clone size: .; J gene: TRBJ1-5; V gene: TRBV4-1; D gene: TRBD1; CDR3 length: 15; CDR3 DNA: TGCGCCAGCAGCCGAATAGGACAGGGAGAACAGCCCCAGCATTTT; CDR3 protein: CASSRIGQGEQPQHF
clone size: .; J gene: TRBJ2-5; V gene: TRBV14; D gene: TRBD2; CDR3 length: 14; CDR3 DNA: TGTGCCAGCAGCCAAGAAGGTCGGGGGGGGGCGAAGTACTTC; CDR3 protein: CASSQEGRGGAKYF
clone size: .; J gene: TRBJ1-1; V gene: TRBV29-1; D gene: TRBD1; CDR3 length: 10; CDR3 DNA: TGCAGCGTTGATCCGCAGGGGGGCTTCTTT; CDR3 protein: CSVDPQGGFF
clone size: .; J gene: TRBJ2-1; V gene: TRBV18; D gene: .; CDR3 length: 12; CDR3 DNA: TGTGCCAGCTCACCACAGGGGAATGAGCAGTTCTTC; CDR3 protein: CASSPQGNEQFF
clone size: .; J gene: TRBJ1-1; V gene: TRBV6-5; D gene: TRBD1; CDR3 length: 14; CDR3 DNA: TGTGCCAGCAGTTGGGACAGGAAGAACACTGAAGCTTTCTTT; CDR3 protein: CASSWDRKNTEAFF
clone size: .; J gene: TRBJ2-3; V gene: TRBV28; D gene: TRBD2; CDR3 length: 15; CDR3 DNA: TGTGCCAGCAGTTTACGGGGGGTAAGCACAGATACGCAGTATTTT; CDR3 protein: CASSLRGVSTDTQYF
clone size: once; J gene: TRBJ2-7; V gene: TRBV6-5; D gene: TRBD1; CDR3 length: 13; CDR3 DNA: TGTGCCAGCAGTTGGGGACAGTTCTACGAGCAGTACTTC; CDR3 protein: CASSWGQFYEQYF